The 5 T cell receptor beta chains below come from one sample, sequenced in a study of T cells in Graves' hyperthyroidism and ophthalmopathy. TCR beta CDR3 region amplification was performed from RNA transcripts. An initial round of RT-PCR targeting the TCR CDR3 relied on the HTBI primer set. TCRdb itself ran the multiplex PCR reads through MiXCR, one entry per CDR3 protein. The sample has about 720,000 distinct CDR3 sequences, around 19% seen once. The sequenced sample was blood. The origin of the receptors is a woman aged 45-65 years with Graves' hyperthyroidism that later progressed to Graves' ophthalmopathy.

In its sample, this clonotype was seen many times. This chain's CDR3 is CASSYGDETQYF. In DNA, the CDR3 is TGTGCCAGCAGTTACGGAGACGAGACCCAGTACTTC. The J gene is TRBJ2-5, the V gene TRBV6-1; D not certain. Germline V gene sequence: CDR1 MNHNS, CDR2 SASEGT. The CDR3 extends over 12 amino acids. The V gene lost 5 bases and the J gene lost 5 bases, with 9 bases spanning the gap.

The chain's CDR3 is CASSQGGSTVKTFF. The CDR3 DNA reads as TGCGCCAGCAGCCAAGGGGGGAGTACTGTGAAAACTTTCTTT. The V gene is TRBV4-1, the J gene TRBJ1-1, with D perhaps TRBD1 (5 bases). V was clipped by 1 base and J by 12 bases, with 18 bases between them. Germline V lookup: CDR1 MGHRA, CDR2 YSYEKL. The CDR3 runs 14 residues.

This clonotype has just a few counts. The chain has TRBV7-9 and TRBJ1-3, with D uncertain. This CDR3 has 13 amino acids. CDR1 and CDR2 (germline): SEHNR, FQNEAQ (reference sequence). The V end lost 1 base, the J end lost 5 bases, and 6 bases lay between the germline ends. The CDR3 DNA is TGTGCCAGCAGCTTAGAAAGGCGAAACACCATATATTTT. It yields the protein CASSLERRNTIYF.

This clonotype was observed at least ten times. The chain recombines TRBV7-3 with TRBJ1-2; possibly TRBD1 for D (5 bases). This CDR3 has 14 residues. V lost 8 bases and J 0 bases, leaving 13 bases between the germline ends. Germline-derived CDR1 and CDR2 are SGHTA and FQGTGA. The CDR3, as DNA: TGTGCCAGCGCCGAGGGGCCAGCTAACTATGGCTACACCTTC. Its translation: CASAEGPANYGYTF.

The table lists this clonotype with a few counts. The DNA for the CDR3 is TGCGCCAGCAGCCAGCCTGGGCCTGGGGCTAGCGGTTGGAATGAGCAGTTCTTC. It is translated as CASSQPGPGASGWNEQFF. The chain has TRBV4-1 and TRBJ2-1; 7 bases map to TRBD2. Germline trimming cut 3 bases from V and 7 bases from J; bases unmatched to any gene: 18. The CDR3 extends over 18 amino acids. Germline V gene sequence: CDR1 MGHRA, CDR2 YSYEKL.